Listed here are 10 T cell receptor beta chains from one sample, sequenced in a study of response to subunit inactivated influenza vaccine. TCRdb called the RT-PCR reads again in MiXCR, with one record for every CDR3 protein. Among some 300,000 distinct CDR3 sequences, about 20% were seen once, and the ten largest hold under 13%. The sample here was PBMCs from blood, taken around 22 months after vaccination. The receptors were gathered from a man aged 45 to 75 who received an inactivated influenza vaccine.

The chain combines TRBV27 with TRBJ1-5; 9 positions agree with TRBD1. V was pared by 3 bases and J by 6 bases, with 3 bases of the junction left unmatched. CDR3 size: 14 residues. Germline lookup yields CDR1 MNHEY and CDR2 SMNVEV (reference sequence). The CDR3 sequence is CASSFGTGFQPQHF. DNA of the CDR3: TGTGCCAGCAGTTTTGGGACAGGGTTTCAGCCCCAGCATTTT.

This clonotype turned up a few times. The J gene is TRBJ2-2, the V gene TRBV7-9; D could derive from TRBD1 or TRBD2 (5 bases each). The CDR3 has 14 amino acids. V lost 6 bases and J 6 bases, leaving 14 bases between the germline ends. Germline values: CDR1 SEHNR, CDR2 FQNEAQ (reference sequence). The CDR3 is CASSQGRAAGELFF. Written as DNA, the CDR3 is TGTGCCAGCAGTCAGGGACGGGCGGCCGGGGAGCTGTTTTTT.

This clonotype was counted only a few times. The chain employs TRBV24-1 and TRBJ2-5; 12 positions match TRBD1. This CDR3 contains 21 residues. Losses at the gene ends were 1 base for V and 0 bases for J; bases not matched to a gene: 14. CDR1 is KGHDR and CDR2 is SFDVKD in the germline V gene. This chain's CDR3 is CATSDFKWGQGADEYQETQYF. CDR3 nucleotide sequence: TGTGCCACCAGTGATTTTAAGTGGGGACAGGGGGCGGACGAATACCAAGAGACCCAGTACTTC.

The chain carries TRBV11-1 and TRBJ2-2; 12 positions agree with TRBD2. V dropped 2 bases and J dropped 2; count of bases not matched to a gene: 15. Germline V gives CDR1 SGHAT, CDR2 FQDESV (reference sequence). The CDR3 totals 21 residues. The CDR3 spells CASSLKVQLAGGPLNTGELFF. CDR3 nucleotide sequence: TGTGCCAGCAGCTTAAAAGTACAACTAGCGGGGGGCCCACTTAACACCGGGGAGCTGTTTTTT. Full variable domain (rest looked up from reference TRBV11-1 and TRBJ2-2): EAEVAQSPRYKITEKSQAVAFWCDPISGHATLYWYRQILGQGPELLVQFQDESVVDDSQLPKDRFSAERLKGVDSTLKIQPAELGDSAMYLCASSLKVQLAGGPLNTGELFFGEGSRLTVL.

This clonotype was counted only a few times. The chain has TRBV6-5 and TRBJ2-3; no firm D call. CDR3 size: 14 residues. V lost 0 bases and J lost 4, with 8 bases in between. The germline CDR1 and CDR2 sequences are MNHEY and SVGAGI. CDR3 bases: TGTGCCAGCAGTTACTCCCGGCCTTCAGATACGCAGTATTTT. It yields the protein CASSYSRPSDTQYF.

This clonotype was seen a few times. J is TRBJ2-7 and V is TRBV20-1, with a possible D match to TRBD1 (6 bases). This CDR3 spans 14 amino acids. Germline V lookup: CDR1 DFQATT, CDR2 SNEGSKA (reference sequence). Trimming took 3 bases from V and 2 from J, leaving 14 bases between them. The CDR3 DNA is TGCAGTGCTAGGACAGGACTCCAGGCCTACGAGCAGTACTTC. Its translation: CSARTGLQAYEQYF.

The chain joins TRBV7-9 to TRBJ2-2, with a possible D match to TRBD1 (6 bases). CDR1 and CDR2 from the germline V gene are SEHNR and FQNEAQ (reference sequence). CDR3 length equals 16 residues. V was pared by 5 bases and J by 3 bases, with 16 bases between. The CDR3: CASSPLDRSHTGELFF. The CDR3 bases are TGTGCCAGCAGCCCATTGGACAGATCTCACACCGGGGAGCTGTTTTTT.

The J gene is TRBJ1-2, the V gene TRBV24-1, with D uncertain. The germline V and J ends were trimmed by 5 bases and 8 bases, with 8 bases remaining between them. This CDR3 has 11 amino acids. Germline values: CDR1 KGHDR, CDR2 SFDVKD. The CDR3 loop reads CATSASQGYTF. CDR3 nucleotides: TGTGCCACCAGTGCCTCGCAGGGCTACACCTTC.

The chain couples TRBV15 to TRBJ2-1; 10 bases match TRBD2. V was clipped by 0 bases and J by 7 bases; unmatched bases: 6. Germline V gene sequence: CDR1 LNHNV, CDR2 YYDKDF (reference sequence). The CDR3 runs 16 residues. CDR3 nucleotide sequence: TGTGCCACCAGCAGAGATGGGCTAGCGGGAGTGAATGAGCAGTTCTTC. It codes for CATSRDGLAGVNEQFF.

This clonotype was seen repeatedly, ten times or more. The V call is TRBV27, the J call TRBJ1-6; D is undetermined. The ends were cut back, 4 bases at V and 9 bases at J, with 10 bases in the middle. CDR3 length equals 13 residues. Germline V gene lookup returns CDR1 MNHEY and CDR2 SMNVEV (reference sequence). In DNA, the CDR3 is TGTGCCAGCAGTTATGTATCGCTTTCACCCCTCCACTTT. It specifies CASSYVSLSPLHF.